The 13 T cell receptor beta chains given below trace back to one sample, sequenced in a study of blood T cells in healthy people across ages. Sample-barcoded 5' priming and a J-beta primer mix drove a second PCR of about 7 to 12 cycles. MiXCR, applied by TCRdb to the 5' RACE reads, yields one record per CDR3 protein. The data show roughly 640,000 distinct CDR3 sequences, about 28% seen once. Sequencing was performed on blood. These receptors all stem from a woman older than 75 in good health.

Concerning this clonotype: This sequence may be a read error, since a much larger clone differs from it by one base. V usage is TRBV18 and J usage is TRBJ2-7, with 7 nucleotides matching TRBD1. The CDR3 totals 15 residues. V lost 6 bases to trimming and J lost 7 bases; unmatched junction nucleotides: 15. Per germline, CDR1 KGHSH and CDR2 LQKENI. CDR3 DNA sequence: TGTGCCAGCTCCGCAGGGGGAACGTCTTACAATGAGCAGTACTTC. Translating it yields CASSAGGTSYNEQYF.

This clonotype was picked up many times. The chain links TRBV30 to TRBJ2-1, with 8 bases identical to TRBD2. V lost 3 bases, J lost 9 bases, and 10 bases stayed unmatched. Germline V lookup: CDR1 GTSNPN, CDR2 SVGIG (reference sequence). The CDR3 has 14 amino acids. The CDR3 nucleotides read TGTGCCTGGAGGGCAGCGGGGGCAAAGGGTGAGCAGTTCTTC. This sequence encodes CAWRAAGAKGEQFF.

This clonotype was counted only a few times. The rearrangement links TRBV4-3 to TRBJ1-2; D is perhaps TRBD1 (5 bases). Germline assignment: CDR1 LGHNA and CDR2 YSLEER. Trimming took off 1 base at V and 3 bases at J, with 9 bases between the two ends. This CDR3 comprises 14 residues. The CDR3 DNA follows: TGCGCCAGCAGCCAAGCGGGGGGAGACTATGGCTACACCTTC. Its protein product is CASSQAGGDYGYTF.

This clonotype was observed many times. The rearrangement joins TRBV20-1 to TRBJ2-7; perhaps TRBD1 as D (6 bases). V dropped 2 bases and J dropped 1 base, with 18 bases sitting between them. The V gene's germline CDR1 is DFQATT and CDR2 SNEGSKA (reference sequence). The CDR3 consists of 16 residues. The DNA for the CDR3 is TGCAGTGCTAGATCAGGTTACAGGGTGGGGTCCTACGAGCAGTACTTC. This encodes CSARSGYRVGSYEQYF.

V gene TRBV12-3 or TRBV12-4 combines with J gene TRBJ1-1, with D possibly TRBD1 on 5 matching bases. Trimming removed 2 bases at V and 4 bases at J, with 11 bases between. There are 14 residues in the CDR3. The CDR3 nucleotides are TGTGCCAGCAGTTTATGGGGACGGGGCACTGAAGCTTTCTTT. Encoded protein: CASSLWGRGTEAFF.

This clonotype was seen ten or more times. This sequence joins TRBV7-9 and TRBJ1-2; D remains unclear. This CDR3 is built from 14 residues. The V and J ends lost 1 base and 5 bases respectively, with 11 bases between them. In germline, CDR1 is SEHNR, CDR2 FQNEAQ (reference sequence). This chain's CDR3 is CASSLEPTGYGYTF. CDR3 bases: TGTGCCAGCAGCTTAGAGCCCACGGGATATGGCTACACCTTC.

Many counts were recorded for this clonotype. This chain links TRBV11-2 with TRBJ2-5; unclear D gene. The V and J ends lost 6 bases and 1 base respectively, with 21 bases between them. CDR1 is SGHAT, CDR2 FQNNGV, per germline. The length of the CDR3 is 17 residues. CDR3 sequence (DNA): TGTGCCAGCAGGGCCCTGGGCAGGACCCCTCTCCAAGAGACCCAGTACTTC. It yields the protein CASRALGRTPLQETQYF.

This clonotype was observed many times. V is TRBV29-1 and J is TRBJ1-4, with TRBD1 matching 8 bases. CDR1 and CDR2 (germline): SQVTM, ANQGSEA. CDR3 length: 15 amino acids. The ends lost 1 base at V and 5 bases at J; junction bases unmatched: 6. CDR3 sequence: CSVEAMGQVNEKLFF. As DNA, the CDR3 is TGCAGCGTTGAAGCTATGGGACAGGTCAATGAAAAACTGTTTTTT.

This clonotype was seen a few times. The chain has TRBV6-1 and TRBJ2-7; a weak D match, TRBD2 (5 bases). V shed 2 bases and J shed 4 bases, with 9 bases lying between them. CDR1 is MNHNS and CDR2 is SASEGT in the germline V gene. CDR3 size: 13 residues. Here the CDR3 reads CASSESGIYEQYF. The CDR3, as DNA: TGTGCCAGCAGTGAATCCGGGATTTACGAGCAGTACTTC.

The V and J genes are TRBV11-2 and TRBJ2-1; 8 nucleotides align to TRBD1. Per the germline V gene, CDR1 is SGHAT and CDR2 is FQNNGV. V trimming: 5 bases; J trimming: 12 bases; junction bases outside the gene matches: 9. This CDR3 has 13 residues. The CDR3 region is CASSAHNTGGQFF. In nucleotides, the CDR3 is TGTGCCAGCAGCGCCCACAATACAGGGGGGCAGTTCTTC.

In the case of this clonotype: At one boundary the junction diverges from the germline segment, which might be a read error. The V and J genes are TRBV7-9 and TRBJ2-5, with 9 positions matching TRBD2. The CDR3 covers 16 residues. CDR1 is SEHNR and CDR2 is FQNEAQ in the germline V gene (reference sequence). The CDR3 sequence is CARSLAGTSSGNEQYF. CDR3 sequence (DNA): TGTGCCCGCAGCTTAGCGGGGACTAGCTCGGGGAATGAGCAGTACTTC.

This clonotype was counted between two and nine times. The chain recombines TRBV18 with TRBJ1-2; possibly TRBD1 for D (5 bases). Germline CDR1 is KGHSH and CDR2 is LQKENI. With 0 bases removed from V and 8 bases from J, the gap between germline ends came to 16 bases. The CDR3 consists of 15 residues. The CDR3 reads CASSPPVGQGEGYTF. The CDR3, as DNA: TGTGCCAGCTCACCACCGGTCGGGCAGGGTGAGGGCTACACCTTC.

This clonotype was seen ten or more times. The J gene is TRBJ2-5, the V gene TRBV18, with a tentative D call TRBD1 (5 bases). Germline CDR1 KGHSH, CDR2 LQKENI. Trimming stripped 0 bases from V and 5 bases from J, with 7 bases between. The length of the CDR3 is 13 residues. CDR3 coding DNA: TGTGCCAGCTCACCACCGCCAGGGGAGACCCAGTACTTC. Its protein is CASSPPPGETQYF.